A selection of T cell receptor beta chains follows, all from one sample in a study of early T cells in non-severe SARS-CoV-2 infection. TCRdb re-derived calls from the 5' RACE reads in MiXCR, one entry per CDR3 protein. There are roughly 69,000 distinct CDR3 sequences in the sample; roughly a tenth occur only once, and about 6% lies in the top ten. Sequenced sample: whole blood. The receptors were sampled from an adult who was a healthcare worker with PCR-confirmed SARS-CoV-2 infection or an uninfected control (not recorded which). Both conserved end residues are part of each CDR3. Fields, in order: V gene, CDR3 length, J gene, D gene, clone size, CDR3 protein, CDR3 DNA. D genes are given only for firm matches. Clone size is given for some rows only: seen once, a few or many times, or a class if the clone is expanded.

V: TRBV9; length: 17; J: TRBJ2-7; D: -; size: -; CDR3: CASSVGDSTRPSYEQYF; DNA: TGTGCCAGCAGCGTAGGGGACTCCACCCGACCTTCCTACGAGCAGTACTTC
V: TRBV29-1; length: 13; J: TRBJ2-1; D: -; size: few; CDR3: CSVLQAGLGEQFF; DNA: TGCAGCGTCCTTCAGGCCGGCCTGGGTGAGCAGTTCTTC
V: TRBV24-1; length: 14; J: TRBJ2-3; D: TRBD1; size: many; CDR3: CATSGQGLVGTQYF; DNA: TGTGCCACCAGTGGACAGGGGCTAGTGGGTACGCAGTATTTT
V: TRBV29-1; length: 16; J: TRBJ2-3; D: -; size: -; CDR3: CSVGQGPMGGTDTQYF; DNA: TGCAGCGTTGGGCAGGGCCCAATGGGAGGCACAGATACGCAGTATTTT
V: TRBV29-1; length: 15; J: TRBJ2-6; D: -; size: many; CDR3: CSVGDSGTGANVLTF; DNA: TGCAGCGTTGGGGACTCAGGGACTGGGGCCAACGTCCTGACTTTC
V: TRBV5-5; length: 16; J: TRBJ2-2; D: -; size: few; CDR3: CASRLWTDKNTGELFF; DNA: TGTGCCAGCAGATTATGGACAGATAAGAACACCGGGGAGCTGTTTTTT
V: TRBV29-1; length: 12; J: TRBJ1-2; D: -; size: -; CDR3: CSVDEGDYGYTF; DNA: TGCAGCGTTGACGAGGGGGATTATGGCTACACCTTC
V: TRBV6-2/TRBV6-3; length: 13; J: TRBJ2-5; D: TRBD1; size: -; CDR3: CASREQGGETQYF; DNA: TGTGCCAGCAGGGAACAGGGGGGAGAGACCCAGTACTTC
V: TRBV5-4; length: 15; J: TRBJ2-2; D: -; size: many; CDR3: CASSLARGNTGELFF; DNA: TGTGCCAGCAGCTTGGCGAGAGGGAACACCGGGGAGCTGTTTTTT
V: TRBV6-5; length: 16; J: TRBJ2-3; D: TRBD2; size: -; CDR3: CASRTPSGGAGDTQYF; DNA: TGTGCCAGCAGAACTCCTAGCGGGGGGGCCGGGGATACGCAGTATTTT
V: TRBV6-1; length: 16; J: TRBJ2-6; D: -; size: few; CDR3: CASTESQFSGANVLTF; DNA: TGTGCCAGCACCGAATCTCAGTTCTCTGGGGCCAACGTCCTGACTTTC
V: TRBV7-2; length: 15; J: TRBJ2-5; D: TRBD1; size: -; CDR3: CASSSGTGGWETQYF; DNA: TGTGCCAGCAGCTCCGGGACAGGGGGTTGGGAGACCCAGTACTTC
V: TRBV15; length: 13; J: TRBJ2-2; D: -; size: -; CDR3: CATSRVLEGELFF; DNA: TGTGCCACCAGCAGAGTTCTGGAAGGGGAGCTGTTTTTT
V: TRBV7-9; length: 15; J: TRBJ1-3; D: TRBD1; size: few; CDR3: CASSSTGESGNTIYF; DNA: TGTGCCAGCAGCTCCACAGGGGAGTCTGGAAACACCATATATTTT
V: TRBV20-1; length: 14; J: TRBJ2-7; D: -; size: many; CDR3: CSAIRSSLLYEQYF; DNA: TGCAGTGCAATACGATCTAGTCTCCTCTACGAGCAGTACTTC
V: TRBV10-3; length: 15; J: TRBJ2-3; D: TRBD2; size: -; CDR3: CAISESAGATDTQYF; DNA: TGTGCCATCAGTGAGTCCGCGGGAGCGACAGATACGCAGTATTTT
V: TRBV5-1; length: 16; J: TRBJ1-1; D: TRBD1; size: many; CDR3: CASSPRPGQNSLEAFF; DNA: TGCGCCAGCAGCCCCAGACCGGGACAGAATTCACTTGAAGCTTTCTTT
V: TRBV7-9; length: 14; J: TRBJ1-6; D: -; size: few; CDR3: CASSLEGRNSPLHF; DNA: TGTGCCAGCAGCTTAGAGGGACGAAATTCACCCCTCCACTTT
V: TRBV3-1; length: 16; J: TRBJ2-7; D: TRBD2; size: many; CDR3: CASSQDLVTGRREQYF; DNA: TGTGCCAGCAGCCAAGATTTGGTCACCGGGAGGAGGGAGCAGTACTTC
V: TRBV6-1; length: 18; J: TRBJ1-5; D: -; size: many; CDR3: CASSELGEAGIGNQPQHF; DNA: TGTGCCAGCAGTGAACTTGGTGAGGCAGGGATCGGCAATCAGCCCCAGCATTTT
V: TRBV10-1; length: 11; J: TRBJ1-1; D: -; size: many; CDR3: CASSEGGKAFF; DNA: TGCGCCAGCAGTGAAGGAGGCAAAGCTTTCTTT
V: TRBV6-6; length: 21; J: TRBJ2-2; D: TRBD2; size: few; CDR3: CASSYPLLEREGVRNTGELFF; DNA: TGTGCCAGCAGTTACCCTTTATTAGAGCGGGAGGGCGTACGAAACACCGGGGAGCTGTTTTTT
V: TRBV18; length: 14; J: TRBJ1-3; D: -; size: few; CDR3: CASSPGPSGNTIYF; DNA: TGTGCCAGCTCACCCGGCCCGTCTGGAAACACCATATATTTT
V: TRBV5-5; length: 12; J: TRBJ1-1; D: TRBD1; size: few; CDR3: CASSETGAEAFF; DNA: TGTGCCAGCAGCGAGACAGGGGCAGAAGCTTTCTTT
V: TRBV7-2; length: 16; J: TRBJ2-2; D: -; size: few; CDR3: CASRGGGAANTGELFF; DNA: TGTGCCAGCAGGGGTGGTGGTGCAGCGAACACCGGGGAGCTGTTTTTT
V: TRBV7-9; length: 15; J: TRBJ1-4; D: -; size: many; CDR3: CASSREWTDNEKLFF; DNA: TGTGCCAGCAGCCGTGAGTGGACTGATAATGAAAAACTGTTTTTT
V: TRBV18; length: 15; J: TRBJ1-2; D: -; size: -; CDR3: CASSQLRVANYGYTF; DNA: TGTGCCAGCTCACAACTCAGGGTCGCTAACTATGGCTACACCTTC
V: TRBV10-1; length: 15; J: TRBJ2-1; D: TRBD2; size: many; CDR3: CASSSSGRPHNEQFF; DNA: TGCGCCAGCAGTTCTAGCGGGAGGCCTCACAATGAGCAGTTCTTC
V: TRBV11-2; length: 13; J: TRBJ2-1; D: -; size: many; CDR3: CASSFDVSNEQFF; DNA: TGTGCCAGCAGCTTCGATGTATCCAATGAGCAGTTCTTC
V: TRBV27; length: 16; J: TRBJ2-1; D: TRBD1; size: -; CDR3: CASSSGTGASYNEQFF; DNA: TGTGCCAGCAGCTCCGGGACAGGGGCCTCCTACAATGAGCAGTTCTTC
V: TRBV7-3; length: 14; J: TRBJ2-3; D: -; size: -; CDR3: CDSSSGTNTDTQYF; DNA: TGTGACAGCAGCTCCGGGACAAATACAGATACGCAGTATTTT
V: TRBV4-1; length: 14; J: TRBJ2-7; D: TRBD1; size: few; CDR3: CASSQRTGWYEQYF; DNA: TGCGCCAGCAGCCAGAGGACAGGGTGGTACGAGCAGTACTTC
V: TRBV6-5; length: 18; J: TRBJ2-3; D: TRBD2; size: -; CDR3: CATNPAGLAGGSTDTQYF; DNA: TGTGCCACCAACCCGGCGGGACTAGCGGGAGGGAGCACAGATACGCAGTATTTT
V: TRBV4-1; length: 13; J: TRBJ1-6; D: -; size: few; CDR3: CASSQVPRSPLHF; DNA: TGCGCCAGCAGCCAAGTACCCAGATCACCCCTCCACTTT
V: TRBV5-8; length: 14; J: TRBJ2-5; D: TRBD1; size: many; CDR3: CASSIGQVIGTQYF; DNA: TGTGCCAGCAGCATAGGACAGGTTATTGGGACCCAGTACTTC
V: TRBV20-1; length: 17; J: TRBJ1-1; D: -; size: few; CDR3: CSAPGLTRGGGQTEAFF; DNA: TGCAGTGCTCCGGGGCTGACCAGGGGAGGTGGCCAAACTGAAGCTTTCTTT
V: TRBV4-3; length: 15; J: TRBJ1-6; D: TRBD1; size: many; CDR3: CASSQETGQNSPLHF; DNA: TGCGCCAGCAGCCAAGAGACAGGGCAGAATTCACCCCTCCACTTT
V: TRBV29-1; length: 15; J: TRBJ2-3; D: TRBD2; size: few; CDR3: CSVDTSGGSTDTQYF; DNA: TGCAGCGTTGATACTAGCGGGGGGAGCACAGATACGCAGTATTTT
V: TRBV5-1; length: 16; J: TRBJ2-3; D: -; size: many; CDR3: CASRILVAGAVDTQYF; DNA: TGCGCCAGCAGAATATTGGTCGCGGGGGCCGTAGATACGCAGTATTTT
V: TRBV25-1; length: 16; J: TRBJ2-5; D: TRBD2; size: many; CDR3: CASSGWGTSGQETQYF; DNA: TGTGCCAGCAGTGGGTGGGGGACTAGCGGCCAAGAGACCCAGTACTTC
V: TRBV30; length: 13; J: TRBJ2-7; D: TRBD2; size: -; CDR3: CAWSGGAVDEQYF; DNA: TGTGCCTGGAGCGGGGGGGCGGTTGACGAGCAGTACTTC